Shown below are 32 T cell receptor beta chains from a single sample sequenced in a study of OX40 agonist ivuxolimab in advanced cancers. TCRdb's table, derived via immunoSEQ multiplex PCR, lists solely in-frame clones and lacks some. The table shows about 33,000 clones, with roughly 81% occurring only once. The material sequenced was CD4+ or CD8+ T cells sorted from blood, taken in a trial of the OX40 agonist ivuxolimab. Receptors were obtained from an adult with an advanced solid tumor such as melanoma, head and neck, liver or kidney cancer.

This chain uses TRBV5-5 with TRBJ2-7; D is perhaps TRBD1 (7 bases). Looked up from germline, CDR1 is SGHKS and CDR2 is YYEKEE (reference sequence). The CDR3 sequence is 15 residues long. Trimming shortened V by 4 bases and J by 1 base, and 15 bases separated the two germline ends. The CDR3 protein is CASSAGTAFSYEQYF. The CDR3 DNA sequence: TGTGCCAGCAGCGCGGGGACAGCTTTTTCCTACGAGCAGTACTTC.

The J gene is TRBJ1-5, the V gene TRBV28; 7 nucleotides agree with TRBD1. There are 15 residues in the CDR3. Trimming took 5 bases from V and 2 from J; bases not matched to a gene: 6. In germline, CDR1 is MDHEN, CDR2 SYDVKM. The CDR3 here is CASSAGGGGNQPQHF. The CDR3 bases are TGTGCCAGCAGTGCCGGAGGGGGCGGCAATCAGCCCCAGCATTTT.

This clone was counted only a few times. The chain joins TRBV7-8 to TRBJ1-2; 8 nucleotides match TRBD1. There are 16 residues in the CDR3. CDR1 and CDR2 from the germline V gene are SGHVS and FQNEAQ. Trimming took 5 bases from V and 0 from J; bases not matched to a gene: 8. The CDR3 is CASSPLRGPSNYGYTF. In DNA, the CDR3 is TGTGCCAGCAGCCCCCTCAGGGGGCCATCTAACTATGGCTACACCTTC.

For the CDR3, the DNA is TGTGCCAGCAGCAATGGACGACCTCCCCTGGAGCAGTACTTC. Encoded protein: CASSNGRPPLEQYF. The rearrangement uses TRBV7-2 and TRBJ2-7; D remains ambiguous. Germline CDR1 and CDR2: SGHTA and FQGNSA. The V gene lost 5 bases and the J gene lost 7 bases, with 18 bases spanning the gap. The CDR3 has 14 residues.

The V and J genes are TRBV30 and TRBJ2-7; TRBD2 matches at 9 bases. Unmatched junction bases numbered 7, after V lost 1 base and J lost 9 bases. CDR3 length: 13 residues. The germline CDR1 and CDR2 sequences are GTSNPN and SVGIG (reference sequence). CDR3 DNA sequence: TGTGCCTGGAGTGACGCCCGGCGGGGGGGGCAGTACTTC. As protein: CAWSDARRGGQYF.

This clone was recorded a few times. The V and J genes are TRBV30 and TRBJ2-2, with TRBD2 matching 11 bases. Unmatched junction bases numbered 3, after V lost 2 bases and J lost 1 base. The CDR3 length is 16 residues. CDR1 is GTSNPN, CDR2 SVGIG, per germline (reference sequence). As DNA, the CDR3 is TGTGCCTGGAGTCTCGGACTAGCGGGGAACACCGGGGAGCTGTTTTTT. The encoded protein is CAWSLGLAGNTGELFF.

This chain uses TRBV5-1 with TRBJ1-1, with D uncertain. Germline assignment: CDR1 SGHRS and CDR2 YFSETQ. V shed 3 bases and J shed 0 bases, with 15 bases lying between them. The CDR3 sequence is 16 residues long. CDR3 sequence (DNA): TGCGCCAGCAGCTCCGGGGAGGCCATTTTGAACACTGAAGCTTTCTTT. It specifies CASSSGEAILNTEAFF.

The chain has TRBV5-1 and TRBJ2-7; 7 bases agree with TRBD1. The V gene end was trimmed by 2 bases and the J gene end by 2 bases; junction bases not matched to a gene: 4. From germline, CDR1 is SGHRS and CDR2 YFSETQ. CDR3 length: 14 residues. CDR3: CASSFDGQAYEQYF. The DNA for the CDR3 is TGCGCCAGCAGCTTTGACGGACAGGCCTACGAGCAGTACTTC.

In its sample, this clone ranks as medium-sized. The V call is TRBV5-4, the J call TRBJ1-4; 9 bases agree with TRBD1. Germline CDR1 and CDR2: SGHNT and YYREEE (reference sequence). V was pared by 7 bases and J by 5 bases, with 9 bases of the junction left unmatched. The CDR3 length is 15 residues. In DNA, the CDR3 is TGTGCCAGCGCGGAAAACAGGGGGCTAAATGAAAAACTGTTTTTT. Protein product: CASAENRGLNEKLFF.

The gene calls are TRBV5-4 and TRBJ1-4; D gene unclear. The germline V gene has CDR1 SGHNT and CDR2 YYREEE (reference sequence). The V end was cut by 2 bases, the J end by 0 bases, with 8 bases between. The CDR3 runs 15 residues. The CDR3 spells CASSFGKATNEKLFF. In nucleotides, the CDR3 is TGTGCCAGCAGCTTCGGGAAAGCAACTAATGAAAAACTGTTTTTT.

This clone showed up just once. J is TRBJ1-2 and V is TRBV5-6, with D maybe TRBD1 (6 bases). This CDR3 spans 17 amino acids. Deletions cut 1 base from V and 8 bases from J, with 24 bases between. CDR1 and CDR2 from the germline V gene are SGHDT and YYEEEE. CDR3 in amino acids: CASSLYSTAGEVGGYTF. In nucleotides, the CDR3 is TGTGCCAGCAGCTTGTATTCTACCGCAGGGGAGGTTGGGGGCTACACCTTC.

This clone has more than one count but fewer than ten. V is TRBV19 and J is TRBJ1-5; possible D gene TRBD1, 6 bases. Germline V CDR1 and CDR2: LNHDA, SQIVND (reference sequence). The CDR3 sequence is 15 residues long. With 6 bases removed from V and 6 bases from J, the gap between germline ends came to 18 bases. CDR3 sequence reads: CASSPNREGSQPQHF. DNA of the CDR3: TGTGCCAGTAGCCCAAACAGGGAGGGGAGTCAGCCCCAGCATTTT.

The CDR3 coding sequence is TGTGCCAGCAGCCTAGGAGGGGCAGCGGAAAAACTGTTTTTT. Translation: CASSLGGAAEKLFF. V and J are TRBV7-2 and TRBJ1-4, with a possible D match to TRBD1 (5 bases). Germline V CDR1 and CDR2: SGHTA, FQGNSA. There are 14 residues in the CDR3. V was clipped by 5 bases and J by 8 bases, with 15 bases between them.

The rearrangement links TRBV28 to TRBJ1-4; D gene uncertain. The CDR3 contains 13 residues. V was cut by 6 bases and J by 3 bases, with 8 bases left in between. Germline CDR1 and CDR2: MDHEN and SYDVKM. DNA for the CDR3: TGTGCCAGCAGGCAGCAGCCTAATGAAAAACTGTTTTTT. Protein sequence: CASRQQPNEKLFF. The full variable domain, with the rest looked up from reference TRBV28 and TRBJ1-4, is DVKVTQSSRYLVKRTGEKVFLECVQDMDHENMFWYRQDPGLGLRLIYFSYDVKMKEKGDIPEGYSVSREKKERFSLILESASTNQTSMYLCASRQQPNEKLFFGSGTQLSVL.

About this clone itself: At the DNA level, this CDR3 is encoded by other sequences in the same sample as well. The gene calls are TRBV2 and TRBJ1-5; D unclear. The germline gives CDR1 SNHLY, CDR2 FYNNEI. V was clipped by 1 base and J by 8 bases, with 6 bases between them. CDR3 length: 12 residues. Written as DNA, the CDR3 is TGTGCCAGCAGTGAAGGTAGGGAGCCCCAGCATTTT. Translated, it gives CASSEGREPQHF.

This clone is a singleton in its sample. The chain couples TRBV19 to TRBJ1-2; 8 bases line up with TRBD1. The CDR3 is 13 amino acids. The germline V gene has CDR1 LNHDA and CDR2 SQIVND (reference sequence). With V trimmed by 5 bases and J by 5 bases, 4 bases remained unmatched. The CDR3 here is CASSDRGTYGYTF. In nucleotides, the CDR3 is TGTGCCAGTAGTGACAGGGGAACATATGGCTACACCTTC.

The chain couples TRBV4-2 to TRBJ1-5; D gene ambiguous. With 0 bases removed from V and 6 bases from J, the gap between germline ends came to 12 bases. Germline V gene lookup returns CDR1 LGHNA and CDR2 YNFKEQ. This CDR3 has 15 amino acids. In nucleotides, the CDR3 is TGTGCCAGCAGCCAAGAGGTCGCAGGTGCTCAGCCCCAGCATTTT. This encodes CASSQEVAGAQPQHF.

This clone has only one observation. The V gene is TRBV27, the J gene TRBJ1-2; weak D call: TRBD1 (5 bases). CDR3 length: 13 amino acids. Per germline, CDR1 MNHEY and CDR2 SMNVEV (reference sequence). Trimming cost V 1 base and J 4 bases, with 7 bases left between them. The CDR3 spells CASSLYGGYGYTF. In nucleotides, the CDR3 is TGTGCCAGCAGTTTATACGGGGGCTATGGCTACACCTTC.

The chain employs TRBV27 and TRBJ1-5; D gene unclear. The V gene lost 6 bases and the J gene lost 4 bases, with 7 bases spanning the gap. Germline V gene data show CDR1 as MNHEY and CDR2 as SMNVEV (reference sequence). CDR3 length: 12 residues. As DNA, the CDR3 is TGTGCCAGCAGGGGGTGGAATCAGCCCCAGCATTTT. Amino acid sequence: CASRGWNQPQHF.

The CDR3 reads CASIQEGGMNTEAFF. In nucleotides, the CDR3 is TGTGCCAGTATCCAGGAGGGCGGCATGAACACTGAAGCTTTCTTT. The chain joins TRBV19 to TRBJ1-1; D gene uncertain. CDR1 is LNHDA and CDR2 is SQIVND in the germline V gene (reference sequence). The CDR3 contains 15 residues. The V and J ends lost 7 bases and 0 bases respectively, with 15 bases between them.

This chain uses TRBV5-1 with TRBJ1-2, with 8 bases fitting TRBD1. CDR3 length: 12 amino acids. The trim removed 4 bases at V and 7 bases at J, leaving 3 bases unmatched. Germline V gene data show CDR1 as SGHRS and CDR2 as YFSETQ. Here the CDR3 reads CASSGTGAGYTF. In DNA form, the CDR3 reads TGCGCCAGCAGCGGGACAGGTGCTGGCTACACCTTC.

This chain connects TRBV18 to TRBJ2-7; 7 bases fit TRBD1. The CDR3 totals 13 residues. Per germline, CDR1 KGHSH and CDR2 LQKENI. The V and J ends lost 2 bases and 5 bases, in that order; junction bases with no gene match: 3. As DNA, the CDR3 is TGTGCCAGCTCACCAGACAGGGACAACGAGCAGTACTTC. It specifies CASSPDRDNEQYF.

This rearrangement joins TRBV5-1 to TRBJ1-1; D call uncertain. V was shortened by 0 bases and J by 1 base, with 19 bases between the two germline ends. The CDR3 runs to 18 residues. Per germline, CDR1 SGHRS and CDR2 YFSETQ. The CDR3 reads CASSLVGPILLGNTEAFF. The CDR3 region has the DNA TGCGCCAGCAGCTTGGTCGGACCCATCTTACTAGGGAACACTGAAGCTTTCTTT.

This chain uses TRBV5-1 with TRBJ1-6, with TRBD1 identical over 9 bases. Germline assignment: CDR1 SGHRS and CDR2 YFSETQ. The CDR3 extends over 15 amino acids. V lost 5 bases to trimming and J lost 10 bases; unmatched junction nucleotides: 10. In nucleotides, the CDR3 is TGCGCCAGCAGTTGGACAGGGGCGCCGGGATCACCCCTCCACTTT. Translating it yields CASSWTGAPGSPLHF. Filled out from reference TRBV5-1 and TRBJ1-6, the complete variable domain reads KAGVTQTPRYLIKTRGQQVTLSCSPISGHRSVSWYQQTPGQGLQFLFEYFSETQRNKGNFPGRFSGRQFSNSRSEMNVSTLELGDSALYLCASSWTGAPGSPLHFGNGTRLTVT.

The gene calls are TRBV6-1 and TRBJ1-1, with no clear D. The germline V and J ends were trimmed by 3 bases and 2 bases, with 10 bases remaining between them. Germline V gives CDR1 MNHNS, CDR2 SASEGT. This CDR3 spans 14 amino acids. This CDR3 is CASSDYRANTEAFF. CDR3 DNA sequence: TGTGCCAGCAGTGATTACAGAGCTAACACTGAAGCTTTCTTT.

The gene calls are TRBV6-6 and TRBJ2-5; D may match TRBD1 or TRBD2 (5 bases each). V lost 4 bases to trimming and J lost 1 base, with 10 bases between them. Germline assignment: CDR1 MNHNY and CDR2 SVGAGI (reference sequence). This CDR3 is 14 amino acids long. The CDR3 sequence: CASSLGRTQETQYF. The CDR3 DNA reads TGTGCCAGCAGTTTGGGACGCACCCAAGAGACCCAGTACTTC.

This clone is a singleton in its sample. A read error may account for a junction end that differs from germline. The chain couples TRBV6-5 to TRBJ2-5, with TRBD1 matching 7 bases. Germline CDR1 is MNHEY and CDR2 is SVGAGI. This CDR3 spans 15 amino acids. The DNA of the CDR3 is TGTGCCAGCAGTGACTCCGGGACAGTAAAAGAGACCCAGTACTTC. This encodes CASSDSGTVKETQYF.

The chain has TRBV27 and TRBJ1-4; no reliable D call. The V end lost 8 bases, the J end lost 8 bases, and 18 bases lay between the germline ends. The CDR3 loop spans 14 amino acids. Germline lookup yields CDR1 MNHEY and CDR2 SMNVEV (reference sequence). The CDR3, as DNA: TGTGCCAGCGGGGAATCGTCAATTGGGGAAAAACTGTTTTTT. The encoded protein is CASGESSIGEKLFF.

The CDR3, as DNA: TGTGCCAGTAGTATAGATCGTAAGGGACAGCCCCAGCATTTT. Translation gives CASSIDRKGQPQHF. The chain has TRBV19 and TRBJ1-5; the D is unclear. Germline CDR1 LNHDA, CDR2 SQIVND (reference sequence). The CDR3 loop spans 14 amino acids. V shed 0 bases and J shed 7 bases, with 10 bases lying between them.

This chain links TRBV7-9 with TRBJ2-3; D is unclear. V was shortened by 6 bases and J by 0 bases, with 13 bases between the two germline ends. The CDR3 extends over 15 amino acids. The germline CDR1 and CDR2 sequences are SEHNR and FQNEAQ (reference sequence). The CDR3, as DNA: TGTGCCAGCAGGCTAGACGACACTAGCACAGATACGCAGTATTTT. Translation: CASRLDDTSTDTQYF.

V usage is TRBV9 and J usage is TRBJ2-1; 11 nucleotides match TRBD2. This CDR3 is built from 16 residues. Germline CDR1 SGDLS, CDR2 YYNGEE. V lost 3 bases and J lost 7; bases outside the gene matches: 9. Here the CDR3 reads CASSGGTSGGGNEQFF. CDR3 DNA sequence: TGTGCCAGCAGCGGCGGGACTAGCGGAGGAGGGAATGAGCAGTTCTTC.

The genes are TRBV5-1 and TRBJ2-7, with 7 bases identical to TRBD1. The V and J ends lost 0 bases and 8 bases, in that order; junction bases with no gene match: 5. CDR1 and CDR2 from the germline V gene are SGHRS and YFSETQ. This CDR3 comprises 13 residues. This chain's CDR3 is CASSLAGQAQQYF. The CDR3, as DNA: TGCGCCAGCAGCTTGGCCGGACAGGCCCAGCAGTACTTC.